These 8 T cell receptor beta chains share one sample of origin, sequenced in a study of blood T cell repertoires in COVID-19 (dated by TCRdb to 2020 to 2021). Library preparation employed the immunoSEQ multiplex PCR assay. This is the immuneACCESS table as TCRdb keeps it, with only in-frame sequences that have V and J called. A part of the clones is gone; compared with another copy, unresolved V genes explain less than half, and the rest is unexplained. The sample yields approximately 69,000 clones; around four fifths were counted once. The top ten clones comprise 1.5% to 2% of the sample. Sequencing input: peripheral blood. These receptors originate from a woman aged 60-75 years with acute or convalescent COVID-19.

The chain links TRBV11-2 to TRBJ2-7; 10 bases are shared with TRBD1. This CDR3 region has 17 residues. V gave up 5 bases and J gave up 4 bases; unmatched junction bases: 14. Germline loops: CDR1 SGHAT, CDR2 FQNNGV. The DNA of the CDR3 is TGTGCCAGCAGCCCCCTCGACAGGGGGCCGCGACATTACGAGCAGTACTTC. This gives the protein CASSPLDRGPRHYEQYF.

The V and J genes are TRBV12-3 or TRBV12-4 and TRBJ1-1; 8 bases fit TRBD1. This CDR3 comprises 13 residues. Trimming at V came to 6 bases and at J to 10 bases, leaving 10 bases not matched to a gene. CDR3 protein: CASSQGQASRAFF. The DNA of the CDR3 is TGTGCCAGCAGCCAGGGACAGGCATCACGAGCTTTCTTT.

The CDR3 sequence: CASRSSLLRRGRTEAFF. In DNA, the CDR3 is TGTGCCAGTAGGAGTTCGCTACTTAGACGGGGAAGGACTGAAGCTTTCTTT. V gene TRBV19 combines with J gene TRBJ1-1; the D is unclear. Trimming stripped 6 bases from V and 5 bases from J, with 25 bases between. Germline loops: CDR1 LNHDA, CDR2 SQIVND (reference sequence). This CDR3 is 17 amino acids long.

In its sample, this clone was seen once. V and J are TRBV5-1 and TRBJ2-5; D may be TRBD2 (6 bases). Between the trimmed V and J ends, which lost 4 bases and 2 bases, there was a span of 9 bases. CDR1 SGHRS and CDR2 YFSETQ come from the germline V gene. The CDR3 runs to 13 residues. CDR3 nucleotides: TGCGCCAGCAGCCGGGACTTGCAAGAGACCCAGTACTTC. This codes for CASSRDLQETQYF.

This clone occurred a few times. This chain links TRBV9 with TRBJ2-5; D may be TRBD2 (6 bases). V lost 3 bases, J lost 2 bases, and 14 bases lay in between. The CDR3 sequence is 15 residues long. The germline V gene encodes CDR1 SGDLS and CDR2 YYNGEE. The CDR3 loop reads CASSATTSRQETQYF. The CDR3 region has the DNA TGTGCCAGCAGCGCTACTACTAGCCGTCAAGAGACCCAGTACTTC.

The chain employs TRBV14 and TRBJ1-1, with no clear D. CDR1 SGHDN and CDR2 FVKESK come from the germline V gene. The CDR3 is 13 amino acids. V lost 3 bases, J lost 6 bases, and 11 bases lay in between. This CDR3 is CASSQFTGSEAFF. In DNA, the CDR3 is TGTGCCAGCAGCCAGTTTACGGGATCTGAAGCTTTCTTT.

J is TRBJ2-7 and V is TRBV29-1; D unresolved. CDR1 is SQVTM and CDR2 is ANQGSEA in the germline V gene. V lost 7 bases and J 6 bases, leaving 13 bases between the germline ends. The CDR3 is 11 residues long. In DNA, the CDR3 is TGCAGCGGACTCGGCTTAGGCGAGCAGTACTTC. It codes for CSGLGLGEQYF.

In its sample, this clone was seen once. The rearrangement uses TRBV3-1 (or the pseudogene TRBV3-2) and TRBJ2-3; D may be TRBD2 (5 bases). The CDR3 totals 14 residues. V shed 4 bases and J shed 2 bases, with 10 bases lying between them. Germline CDR1 LGHDT, CDR2 YNNKEL (reference sequence). The CDR3 sequence is CASSPRGTTDTQYF. CDR3 DNA sequence: TGTGCCAGCAGCCCTCGGGGAACCACAGATACGCAGTATTTT.